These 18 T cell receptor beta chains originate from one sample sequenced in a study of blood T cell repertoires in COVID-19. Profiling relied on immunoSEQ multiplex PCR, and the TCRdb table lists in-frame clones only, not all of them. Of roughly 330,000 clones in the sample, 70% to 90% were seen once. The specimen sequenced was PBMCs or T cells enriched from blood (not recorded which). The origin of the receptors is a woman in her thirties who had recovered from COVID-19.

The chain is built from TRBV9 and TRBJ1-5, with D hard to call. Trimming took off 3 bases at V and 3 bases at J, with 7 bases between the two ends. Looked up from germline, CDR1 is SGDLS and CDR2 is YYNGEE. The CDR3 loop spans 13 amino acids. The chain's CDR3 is CASSDSINQPQHF. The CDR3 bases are TGTGCCAGCAGCGACAGTATCAATCAGCCCCAGCATTTT.

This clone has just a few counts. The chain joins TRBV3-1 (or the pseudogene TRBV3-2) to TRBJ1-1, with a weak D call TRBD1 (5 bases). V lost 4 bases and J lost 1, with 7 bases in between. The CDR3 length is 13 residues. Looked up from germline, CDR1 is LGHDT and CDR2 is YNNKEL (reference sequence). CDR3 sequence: CASSPGQNTEAFF. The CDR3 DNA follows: TGTGCCAGCAGCCCCGGACAGAACACTGAAGCTTTCTTT.

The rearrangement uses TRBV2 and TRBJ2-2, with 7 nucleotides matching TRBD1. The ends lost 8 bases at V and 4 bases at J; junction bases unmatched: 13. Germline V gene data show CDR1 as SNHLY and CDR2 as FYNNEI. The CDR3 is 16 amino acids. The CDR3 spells CASRTLTGVGTGELFF. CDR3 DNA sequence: TGTGCCAGCCGAACACTCACAGGGGTGGGCACCGGGGAGCTGTTTTTT.

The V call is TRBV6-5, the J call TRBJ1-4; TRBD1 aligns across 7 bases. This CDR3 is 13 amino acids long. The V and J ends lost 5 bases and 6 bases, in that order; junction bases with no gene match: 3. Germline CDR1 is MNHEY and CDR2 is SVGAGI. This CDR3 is CASSRTGDEKLFF. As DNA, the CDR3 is TGTGCCAGCAGTCGCACAGGGGATGAAAAACTGTTTTTT.

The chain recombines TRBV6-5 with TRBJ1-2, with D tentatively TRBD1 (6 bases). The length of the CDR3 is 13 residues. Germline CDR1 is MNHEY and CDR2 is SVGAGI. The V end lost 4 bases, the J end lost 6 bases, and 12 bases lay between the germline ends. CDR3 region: CASSSRQVDGYTF. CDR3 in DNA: TGTGCCAGCAGTTCCCGACAGGTCGATGGCTACACCTTC.

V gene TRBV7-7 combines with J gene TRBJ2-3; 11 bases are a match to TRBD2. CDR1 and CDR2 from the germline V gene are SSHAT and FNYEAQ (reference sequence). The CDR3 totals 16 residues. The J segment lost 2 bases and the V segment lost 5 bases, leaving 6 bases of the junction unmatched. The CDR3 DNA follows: TGTGCCAGCAGCCCCCGACTAGCGGGGTCCACAGATACGCAGTATTTT. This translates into CASSPRLAGSTDTQYF.

The CDR3 sequence: CASSFPLGYGYTF. CDR3 DNA: TGTGCCAGCAGCTTTCCACTTGGCTATGGCTACACCTTC. The rearrangement uses TRBV7-2 and TRBJ1-2; D is unresolved. This CDR3 spans 13 amino acids. Between the trimmed V and J ends, which lost 3 bases and 4 bases, there was a span of 9 bases. CDR1 and CDR2 from the germline V gene are SGHTA and FQGNSA. The whole variable domain, filled in from reference TRBV7-2 and TRBJ1-2, reads GAGVSQSPSNKVTEKGKDVELRCDPISGHTALYWYRQSLGQGLEFLIYFQGNSAPDKSGLPSDRFSAERTGGSVSTLTIQRTQQEDSAVYLCASSFPLGYGYTFGSGTRLTVV.

The CDR3 loop reads CASSPRGGGYTF. DNA for the CDR3: TGTGCCAGCTCACCCCGCGGGGGTGGCTACACCTTC. The rearrangement joins TRBV18 to TRBJ1-2, with D perhaps TRBD1 (5 bases). The CDR3 runs to 12 residues. V was cut by 3 bases and J by 7 bases, with 9 bases left in between. Germline V gene lookup returns CDR1 KGHSH and CDR2 LQKENI.

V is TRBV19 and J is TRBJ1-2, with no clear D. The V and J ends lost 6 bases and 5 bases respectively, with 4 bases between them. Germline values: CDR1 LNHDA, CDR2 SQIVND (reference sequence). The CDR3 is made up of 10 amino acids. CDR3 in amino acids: CASRRYGYTF. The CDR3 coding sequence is TGTGCCAGTAGGAGGTATGGCTACACCTTC.

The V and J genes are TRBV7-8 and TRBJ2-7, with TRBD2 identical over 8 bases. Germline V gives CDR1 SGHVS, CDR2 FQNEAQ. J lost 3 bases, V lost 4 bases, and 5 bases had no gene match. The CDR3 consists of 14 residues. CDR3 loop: CASSWAGGSYEQYF. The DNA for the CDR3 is TGTGCCAGCAGCTGGGCGGGGGGTAGCTACGAGCAGTACTTC.

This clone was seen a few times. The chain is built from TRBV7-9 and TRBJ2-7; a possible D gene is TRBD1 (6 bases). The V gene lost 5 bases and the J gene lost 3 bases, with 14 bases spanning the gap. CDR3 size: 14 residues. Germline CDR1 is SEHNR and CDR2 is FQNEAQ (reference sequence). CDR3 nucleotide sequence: TGTGCCAGCAGCGGGCAGGGGACCAACTACGAGCAGTACTTC. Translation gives CASSGQGTNYEQYF.

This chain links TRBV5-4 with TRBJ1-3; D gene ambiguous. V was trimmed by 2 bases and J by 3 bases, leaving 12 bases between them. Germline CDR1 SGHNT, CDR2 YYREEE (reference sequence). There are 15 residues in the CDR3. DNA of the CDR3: TGTGCCAGCAGCTTCTCCCCGGCGGATGGAAACACCATATATTTT. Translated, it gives CASSFSPADGNTIYF.

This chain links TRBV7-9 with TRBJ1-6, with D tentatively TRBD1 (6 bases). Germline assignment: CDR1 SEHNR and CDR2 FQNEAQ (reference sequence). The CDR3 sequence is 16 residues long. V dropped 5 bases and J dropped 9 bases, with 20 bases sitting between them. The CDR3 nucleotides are TGTGCCAGCAGCCCGGGTGGACAGTGGATTGGTTCACCCCTCCACTTT. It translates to CASSPGGQWIGSPLHF.

CDR3 sequence: CASSLDVAGSGNTIYF. The DNA for the CDR3 is TGTGCCAGCAGCTTAGATGTCGCGGGCTCTGGAAACACCATATATTTT. The gene calls are TRBV7-8 and TRBJ1-3; D remains unclear. The CDR3 loop spans 16 amino acids. In germline, CDR1 is SGHVS, CDR2 FQNEAQ. Trimming cost V 1 base and J 0 bases, with 10 bases left between them.

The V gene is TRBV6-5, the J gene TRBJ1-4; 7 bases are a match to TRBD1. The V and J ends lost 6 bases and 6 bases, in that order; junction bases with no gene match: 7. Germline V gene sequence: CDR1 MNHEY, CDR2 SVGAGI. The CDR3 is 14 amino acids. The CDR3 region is CASSFTGDYEKLFF. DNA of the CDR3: TGTGCCAGCAGCTTCACAGGGGACTATGAAAAACTGTTTTTT.

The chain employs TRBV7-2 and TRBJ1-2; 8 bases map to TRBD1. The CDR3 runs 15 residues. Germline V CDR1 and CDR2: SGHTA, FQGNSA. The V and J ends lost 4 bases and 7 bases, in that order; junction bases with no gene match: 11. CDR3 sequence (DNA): TGTGCCAGCAGCTCTCTTCCGGGACAGGTGGTTGGCTACACCTTC. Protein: CASSSLPGQVVGYTF.

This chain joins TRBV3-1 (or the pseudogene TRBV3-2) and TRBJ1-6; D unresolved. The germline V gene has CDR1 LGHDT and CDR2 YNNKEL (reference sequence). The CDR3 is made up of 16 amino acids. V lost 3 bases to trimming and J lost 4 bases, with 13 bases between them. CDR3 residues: CASSHSGSRYNSPLHF. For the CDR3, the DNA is TGTGCCAGCAGCCATTCGGGAAGCCGTTATAATTCACCCCTCCACTTT.

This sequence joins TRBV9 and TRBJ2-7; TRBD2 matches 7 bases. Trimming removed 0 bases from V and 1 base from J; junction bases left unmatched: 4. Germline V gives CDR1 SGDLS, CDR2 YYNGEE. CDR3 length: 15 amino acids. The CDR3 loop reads CASSVAGGGSYEQYF. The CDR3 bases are TGTGCCAGCAGCGTAGCTGGGGGGGGTTCCTACGAGCAGTACTTC.